This note documents a single TCR beta chain sequence. Its antigen is unidentified. These data originate in a study of regulatory T cells in long-lasting Graves disease. Study conclusions and caveats: Lower TCR diversity was seen in persistent Graves' patients than in newly diagnosed ones. Rather than thyroid tissue, only peripheral blood underwent study.

Combining iRepertoire HTBI primers with Arm-PCR of CDR3 regions, the authors built TCR beta libraries. MiXCR, run by TCRdb on the multiplex PCR reads, gives a single entry per CDR3 protein. Of about 540,000 distinct CDR3 sequences detected, less than 15% appear once; the ten largest clones hold 10%. The V gene's germline CDR1 is KGHSH and CDR2 LQKENI. J lost 7 bases, V lost 2 bases, and 5 bases had no gene match. The CDR3 runs 14 residues. Time point: newly diagnosed GD, antithyroid drugs for less than 3 months. PBMC RNA was the source of the TCR library. These same records also appear under a second study, on T cells in Graves' hyperthyroidism and ophthalmopathy. That report notes: The HTBI primer set drove a first-round RT-PCR of the TCR CDR3.

This specimen consisted of peripheral blood mononuclear cells (PBMCs), obtained at new diagnosis, from a patient treated with antithyroid drugs. V gene TRBV18 combines with J gene TRBJ2-7; 10 bases map to TRBD2. The clonotype comes from a man younger than 40 with Graves disease. In nucleotides, the CDR3 is TGTGCCAGCTCACCAATGGGACTAGCGAAGGAGCAGTACTTC. It codes for CASSPMGLAKEQYF.